Given below is one T cell receptor beta chain in context. Its target is unknown. This entry is derived from a study of radiotherapy plus CTLA-4 blockade in lung cancer. Study-wide results and limits: Blood saw expansion of tumor-derived TCR clones after radiotherapy plus ipilimumab.

The V end lost 3 bases, the J end lost 3 bases, and 12 bases lay between the germline ends. The germline V gene encodes CDR1 MNHNS and CDR2 SASEGT. CDR3 length: 14 residues. Sequencing was performed with immunoSEQ multiplex PCR; in TCRdb, only in-frame clones are kept and a portion is missing. The table includes around 43,000 clones, approximately 68% detected once. The clonotype comes from a human donor with non-small cell lung cancer who had stable disease on radiotherapy plus ipilimumab. The gene calls are TRBV6-1 and TRBJ2-7; D is perhaps TRBD1 (7 bases). Sequences were derived from peripheral blood, sampled from a patient treated with radiotherapy plus ipilimumab. The DNA for the CDR3 is TGTGCCAGCAGTGATGGAGGGGGCCTCTACGAGCAGTACTTC. It yields the protein CASSDGGGLYEQYF.